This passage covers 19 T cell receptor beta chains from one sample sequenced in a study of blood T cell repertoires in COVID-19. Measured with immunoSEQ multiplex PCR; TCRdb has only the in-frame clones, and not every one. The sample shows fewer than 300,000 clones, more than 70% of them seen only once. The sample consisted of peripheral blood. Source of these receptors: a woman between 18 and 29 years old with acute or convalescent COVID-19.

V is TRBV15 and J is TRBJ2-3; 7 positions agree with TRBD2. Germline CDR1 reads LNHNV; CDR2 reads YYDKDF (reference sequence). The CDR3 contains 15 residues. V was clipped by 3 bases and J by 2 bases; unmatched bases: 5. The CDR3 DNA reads TGTGCCACCAGCAGTTCCGGGACTATCACAGATACGCAGTATTTT. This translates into CATSSSGTITDTQYF.

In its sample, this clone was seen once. CDR3 in DNA: TGTGCCAGCAGCTTAATGTCAGAGGAAAACTTAACCTATGGCTACACCTTC. Its protein is CASSLMSEENLTYGYTF. This chain uses TRBV11-3 with TRBJ1-2; D is uncertain. The CDR3 loop spans 17 amino acids. V lost 2 bases and J 4 bases, leaving 20 bases between the germline ends. CDR1 and CDR2 (germline): SGHNT, YENEEA.

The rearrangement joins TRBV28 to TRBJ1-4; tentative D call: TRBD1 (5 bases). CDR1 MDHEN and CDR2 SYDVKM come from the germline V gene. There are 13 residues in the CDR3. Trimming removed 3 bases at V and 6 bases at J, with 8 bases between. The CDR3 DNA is TGTGCCAGCAGTTTGTCACAGGATGAAAAACTGTTTTTT. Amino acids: CASSLSQDEKLFF. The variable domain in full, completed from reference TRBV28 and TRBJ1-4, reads DVKVTQSSRYLVKRTGEKVFLECVQDMDHENMFWYRQDPGLGLRLIYFSYDVKMKEKGDIPEGYSVSREKKERFSLILESASTNQTSMYLCASSLSQDEKLFFGSGTQLSVL.

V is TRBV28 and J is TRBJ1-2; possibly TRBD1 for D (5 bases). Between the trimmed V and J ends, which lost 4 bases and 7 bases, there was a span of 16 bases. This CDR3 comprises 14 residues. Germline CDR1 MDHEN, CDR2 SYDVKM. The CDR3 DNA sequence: TGTGCCAGCAGTTACCCGAGGACCGGGGGTGGCTACACCTTC. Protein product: CASSYPRTGGGYTF.

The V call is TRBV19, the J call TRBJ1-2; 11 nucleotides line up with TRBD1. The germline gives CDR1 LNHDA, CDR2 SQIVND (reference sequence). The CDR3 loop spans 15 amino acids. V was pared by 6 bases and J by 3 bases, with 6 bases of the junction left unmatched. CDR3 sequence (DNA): TGTGCCAGTAGGGGACAGGGGGGACCTCACTATGGCTACACCTTC. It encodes CASRGQGGPHYGYTF.

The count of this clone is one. For the CDR3, the DNA is TGCAGTGCTAGAGATCTTGAAAAACTGTTTTTT. Its protein product is CSARDLEKLFF. This chain joins TRBV20-1 and TRBJ1-4; D is unclear. The germline gives CDR1 DFQATT, CDR2 SNEGSKA (reference sequence). The CDR3 has 11 residues. V shed 0 bases and J shed 7 bases, with 3 bases lying between them.

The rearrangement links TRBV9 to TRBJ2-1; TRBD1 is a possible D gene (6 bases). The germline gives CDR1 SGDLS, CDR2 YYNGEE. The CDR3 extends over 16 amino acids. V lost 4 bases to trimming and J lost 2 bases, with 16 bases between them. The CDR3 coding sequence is TGTGCCAGCAGCCCACAGGGAGTGGTGGCCTACAATGAGCAGTTCTTC. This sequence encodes CASSPQGVVAYNEQFF.

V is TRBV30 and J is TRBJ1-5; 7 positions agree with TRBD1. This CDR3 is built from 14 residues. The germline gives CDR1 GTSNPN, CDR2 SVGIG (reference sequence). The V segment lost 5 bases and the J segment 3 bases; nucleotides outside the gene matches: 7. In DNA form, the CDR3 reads TGTGCCTGGCAATCCGGGACAGTCAATCAGCCCCAGCATTTT. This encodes CAWQSGTVNQPQHF. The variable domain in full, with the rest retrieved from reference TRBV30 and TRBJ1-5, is SQTIHQWPATLVQPVGSPLSLECTVEGTSNPNLYWYRQAAGRGLQLLFYSVGIGQISSEVPQNLSASRPQDRQFILSSKKLLLSDSGFYLCAWQSGTVNQPQHFGDGTRLSIL.

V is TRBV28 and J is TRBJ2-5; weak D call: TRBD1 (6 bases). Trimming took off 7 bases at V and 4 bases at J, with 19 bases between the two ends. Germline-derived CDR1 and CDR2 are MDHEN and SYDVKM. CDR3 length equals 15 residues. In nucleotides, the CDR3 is TGTGCCAGCACAATAGGGGGTCAACTCGGAGAGACCCAGTACTTC. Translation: CASTIGGQLGETQYF.

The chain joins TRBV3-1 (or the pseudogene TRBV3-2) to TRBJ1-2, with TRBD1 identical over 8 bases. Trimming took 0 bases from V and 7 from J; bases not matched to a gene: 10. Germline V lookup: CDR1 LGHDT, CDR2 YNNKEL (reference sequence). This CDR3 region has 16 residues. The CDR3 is CASSQEDNQGALGYTF. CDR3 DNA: TGTGCCAGCAGCCAAGAGGACAACCAGGGGGCGCTTGGCTACACCTTC.

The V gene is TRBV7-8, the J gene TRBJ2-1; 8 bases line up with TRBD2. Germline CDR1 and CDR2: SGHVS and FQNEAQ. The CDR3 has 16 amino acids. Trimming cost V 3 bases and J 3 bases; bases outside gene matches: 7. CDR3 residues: CASSFYRGGNYNEQFF. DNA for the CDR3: TGTGCCAGCAGCTTCTACCGGGGGGGGAACTACAATGAGCAGTTCTTC. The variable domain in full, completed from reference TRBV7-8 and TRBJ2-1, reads GAGVSQSPRYKVAKRGQDVALRCDPISGHVSLFWYQQALGQGPEFLTYFQNEAQLDKSGLPSDRFFAERPEGSVSTLKIQRTQQEDSAVYLCASSFYRGGNYNEQFFGPGTRLTVL.

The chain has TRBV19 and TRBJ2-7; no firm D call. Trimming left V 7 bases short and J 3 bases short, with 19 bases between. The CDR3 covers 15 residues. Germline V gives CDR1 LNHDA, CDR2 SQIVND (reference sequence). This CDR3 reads CASTMTPESYYEQYF. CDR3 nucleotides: TGTGCCAGTACCATGACTCCAGAGAGCTACTACGAGCAGTACTTC.

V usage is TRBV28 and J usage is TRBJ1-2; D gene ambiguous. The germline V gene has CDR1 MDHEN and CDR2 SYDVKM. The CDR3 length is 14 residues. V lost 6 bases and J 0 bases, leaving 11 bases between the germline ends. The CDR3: CASRPPASNYGYTF. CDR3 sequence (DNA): TGTGCCAGCAGACCCCCAGCGTCTAACTATGGCTACACCTTC.

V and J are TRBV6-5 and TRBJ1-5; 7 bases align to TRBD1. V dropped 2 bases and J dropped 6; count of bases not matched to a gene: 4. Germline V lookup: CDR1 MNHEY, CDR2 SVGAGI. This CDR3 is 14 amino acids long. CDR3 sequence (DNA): TGTGCCAGCAGTTACGCAGGGACAGTTCAGCCCCAGCATTTT. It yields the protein CASSYAGTVQPQHF.

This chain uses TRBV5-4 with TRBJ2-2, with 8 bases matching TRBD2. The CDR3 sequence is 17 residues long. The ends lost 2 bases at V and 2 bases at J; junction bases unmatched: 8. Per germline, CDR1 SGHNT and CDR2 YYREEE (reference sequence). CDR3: CASSFFRGRLNTGELFF. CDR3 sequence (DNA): TGTGCCAGCAGCTTCTTCCGCGGGAGGCTTAACACCGGGGAGCTGTTTTTT. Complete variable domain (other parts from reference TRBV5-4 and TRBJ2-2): ETGVTQSPTHLIKTRGQQVTLRCSSQSGHNTVSWYQQALGQGPQFIFQYYREEENGRGNFPPRFSGLQFPNYSSELNVNALELDDSALYLCASSFFRGRLNTGELFFGEGSRLTVL.

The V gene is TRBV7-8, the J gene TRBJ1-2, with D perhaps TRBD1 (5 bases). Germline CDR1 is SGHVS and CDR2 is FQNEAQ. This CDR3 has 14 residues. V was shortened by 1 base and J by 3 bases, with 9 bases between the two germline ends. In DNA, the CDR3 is TGTGCCAGCAGCTTAGATGACAGAGACTATGGCTACACCTTC. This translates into CASSLDDRDYGYTF.

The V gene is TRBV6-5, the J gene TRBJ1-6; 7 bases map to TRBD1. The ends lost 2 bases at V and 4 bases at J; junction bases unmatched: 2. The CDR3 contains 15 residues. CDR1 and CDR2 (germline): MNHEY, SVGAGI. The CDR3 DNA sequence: TGTGCCAGCAGTTACGGGGGACAGTATAATTCACCCCTCCACTTT. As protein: CASSYGGQYNSPLHF.

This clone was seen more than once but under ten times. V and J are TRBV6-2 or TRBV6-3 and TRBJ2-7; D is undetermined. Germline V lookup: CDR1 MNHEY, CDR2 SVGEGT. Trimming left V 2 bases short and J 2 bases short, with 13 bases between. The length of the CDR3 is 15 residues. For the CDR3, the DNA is TGTGCCAGCAGTTACGGTAGTCACTCACCCTACGAGCAGTACTTC. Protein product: CASSYGSHSPYEQYF.

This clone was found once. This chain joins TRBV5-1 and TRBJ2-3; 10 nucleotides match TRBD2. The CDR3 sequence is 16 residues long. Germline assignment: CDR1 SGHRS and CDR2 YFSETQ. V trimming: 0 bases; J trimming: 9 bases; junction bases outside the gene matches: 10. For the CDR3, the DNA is TGCGCCAGCAGCTTGGCGTCGGCTAGCGGGAGAGAAACGCAGTATTTT. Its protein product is CASSLASASGRETQYF.